Described below is a single T cell receptor beta chain sequence and its context. The antigen is undetermined. This record belongs to a study of cytomegalovirus exposure and HLA in healthy donors. In the study overall: In an earlier analysis, around 120 million unique TCR beta sequences were found from approximately 170 million T cells. Overall study findings and caveats: Data from an earlier analysis indicated that most TCR beta V segments were productive either about 87% or about 30% of the time.

13 Jbeta primers and 60 Vbeta primers were used for the PCR. Assay: immunoSEQ multiplex PCR; the TCRdb copy retains only in-frame clones and omits some. The repertoire holds 100,000 to 150,000 clones, roughly 68% seen once, with about 4.4% in the top ten. The source of this sequence is a woman aged 45 to 65 in good health and CMV-seropositive. Sequencing was done on a sample of PBMCs.

CDR3 loop: CASSQEVALAGGSYEQYF. The CDR3, as DNA: TGCGCCAGCAGCCAAGAAGTTGCGTTAGCGGGGGGATCCTACGAGCAGTACTTC. The chain carries TRBV4-3 and TRBJ2-7, with 10 bases fitting TRBD2. V lost 0 bases and J lost 1; bases outside the gene matches: 9. Germline loops: CDR1 LGHNA, CDR2 YSLEER. The CDR3 consists of 18 residues.